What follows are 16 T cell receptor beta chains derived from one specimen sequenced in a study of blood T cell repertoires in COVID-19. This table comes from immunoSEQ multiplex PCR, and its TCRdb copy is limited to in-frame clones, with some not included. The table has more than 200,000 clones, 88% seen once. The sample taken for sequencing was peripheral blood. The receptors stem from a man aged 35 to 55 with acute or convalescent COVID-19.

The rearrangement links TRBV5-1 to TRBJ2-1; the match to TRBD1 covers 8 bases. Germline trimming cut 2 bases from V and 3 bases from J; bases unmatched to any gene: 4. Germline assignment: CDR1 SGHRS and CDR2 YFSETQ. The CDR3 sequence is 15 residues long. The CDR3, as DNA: TGCGCCAGCAGCTTAGGACAGGGTTACTACAATGAGCAGTTCTTC. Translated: CASSLGQGYYNEQFF.

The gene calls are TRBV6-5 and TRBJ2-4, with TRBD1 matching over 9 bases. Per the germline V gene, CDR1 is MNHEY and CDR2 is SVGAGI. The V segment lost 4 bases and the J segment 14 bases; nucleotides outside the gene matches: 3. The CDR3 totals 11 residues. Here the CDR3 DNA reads TGTGCCAGCAGTTTCCGGGACAGGGAGTACTTC. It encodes CASSFRDREYF.

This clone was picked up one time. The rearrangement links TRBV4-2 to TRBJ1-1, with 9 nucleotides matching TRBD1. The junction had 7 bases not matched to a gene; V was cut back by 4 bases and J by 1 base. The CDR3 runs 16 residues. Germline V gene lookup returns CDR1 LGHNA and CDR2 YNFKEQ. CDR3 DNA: TGTGCCAGCAGCCTAAACCTGGGACAGGGGAACACTGAAGCTTTCTTT. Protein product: CASSLNLGQGNTEAFF.

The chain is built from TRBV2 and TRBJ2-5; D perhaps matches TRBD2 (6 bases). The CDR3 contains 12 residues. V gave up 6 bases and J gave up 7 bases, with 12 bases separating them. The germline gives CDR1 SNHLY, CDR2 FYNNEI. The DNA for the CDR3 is TGTGCCAGCAGCTCGGGGGTTGGGACCCAGTACTTC. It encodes CASSSGVGTQYF.

In DNA form, the CDR3 reads TGTGCCAGCAGCGCGGACTATCCCCCTGAGCAGTTCTTC. This gives the protein CASSADYPPEQFF. The chain couples TRBV9 to TRBJ2-1, with a tentative D call TRBD2 (6 bases). Per the germline V gene, CDR1 is SGDLS and CDR2 is YYNGEE. The germline V and J ends were trimmed by 3 bases and 9 bases, with 13 bases remaining between them. The CDR3 contains 13 residues.

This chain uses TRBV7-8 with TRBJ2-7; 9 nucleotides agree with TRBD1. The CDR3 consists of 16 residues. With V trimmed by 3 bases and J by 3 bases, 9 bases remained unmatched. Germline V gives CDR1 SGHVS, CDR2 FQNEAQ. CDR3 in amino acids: CASSFPLVGQGYEQYF. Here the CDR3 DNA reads TGTGCCAGCAGCTTCCCCCTGGTGGGACAGGGCTACGAGCAGTACTTC.

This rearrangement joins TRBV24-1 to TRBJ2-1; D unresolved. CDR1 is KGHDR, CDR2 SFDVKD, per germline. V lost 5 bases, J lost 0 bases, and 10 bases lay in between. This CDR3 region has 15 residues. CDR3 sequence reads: CATSGRGSSYNEQFF. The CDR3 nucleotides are TGTGCCACCAGTGGCCGCGGCAGCTCCTACAATGAGCAGTTCTTC.

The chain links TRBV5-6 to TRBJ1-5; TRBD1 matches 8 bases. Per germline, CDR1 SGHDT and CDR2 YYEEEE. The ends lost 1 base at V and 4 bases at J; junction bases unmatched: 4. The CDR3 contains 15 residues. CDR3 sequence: CASSLLRGRNQPQHF. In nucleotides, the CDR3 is TGTGCCAGCAGCTTGCTCAGGGGGCGGAATCAGCCCCAGCATTTT.

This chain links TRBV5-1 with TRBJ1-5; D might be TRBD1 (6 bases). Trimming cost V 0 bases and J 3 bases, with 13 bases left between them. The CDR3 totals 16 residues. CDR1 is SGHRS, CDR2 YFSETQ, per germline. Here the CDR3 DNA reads TGCGCCAGCAGCTTGGGCCCGCAGGGGTACAATCAGCCCCAGCATTTT. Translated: CASSLGPQGYNQPQHF.

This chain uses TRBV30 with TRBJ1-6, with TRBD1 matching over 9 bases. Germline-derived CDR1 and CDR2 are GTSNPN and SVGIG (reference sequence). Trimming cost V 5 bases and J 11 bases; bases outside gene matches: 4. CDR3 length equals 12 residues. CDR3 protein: CAWGQGKTPLHF. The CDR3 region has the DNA TGTGCCTGGGGACAGGGGAAAACACCCCTCCACTTT.

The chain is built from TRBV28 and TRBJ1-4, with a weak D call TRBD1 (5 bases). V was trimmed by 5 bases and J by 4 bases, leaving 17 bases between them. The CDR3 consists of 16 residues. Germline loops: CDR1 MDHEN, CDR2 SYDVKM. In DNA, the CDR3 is TGTGCCAGCAGTCCCCCACGGGGGAAGGGTAATGAAAAACTGTTTTTT. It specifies CASSPPRGKGNEKLFF.

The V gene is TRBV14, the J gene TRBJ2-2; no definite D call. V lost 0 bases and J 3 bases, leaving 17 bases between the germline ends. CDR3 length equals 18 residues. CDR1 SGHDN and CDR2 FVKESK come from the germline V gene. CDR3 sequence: CASSQDRSRPIDTGELFF. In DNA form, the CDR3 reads TGTGCCAGCAGCCAAGACCGGAGCCGACCGATTGACACCGGGGAGCTGTTTTTT.

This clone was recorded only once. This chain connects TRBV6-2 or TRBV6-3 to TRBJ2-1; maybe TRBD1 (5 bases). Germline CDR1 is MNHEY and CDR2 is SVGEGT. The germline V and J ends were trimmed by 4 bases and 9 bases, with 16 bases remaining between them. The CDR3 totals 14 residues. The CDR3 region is CASSLLVATGEQFF. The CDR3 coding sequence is TGTGCCAGCAGTTTACTCGTCGCTACAGGTGAGCAGTTCTTC.

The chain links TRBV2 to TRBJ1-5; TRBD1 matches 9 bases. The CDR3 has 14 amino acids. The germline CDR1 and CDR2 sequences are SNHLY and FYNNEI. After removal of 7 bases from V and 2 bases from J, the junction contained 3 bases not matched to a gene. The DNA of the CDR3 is TGTGCCAGCATGAGGGACAGGGGCAATCAGCCCCAGCATTTT. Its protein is CASMRDRGNQPQHF.

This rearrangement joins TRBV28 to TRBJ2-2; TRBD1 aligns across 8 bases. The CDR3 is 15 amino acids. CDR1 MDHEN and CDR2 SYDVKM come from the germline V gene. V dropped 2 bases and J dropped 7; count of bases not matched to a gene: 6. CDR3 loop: CASSLVQGADGELFF. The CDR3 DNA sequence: TGTGCCAGCAGTTTAGTGCAGGGGGCCGACGGGGAGCTGTTTTTT.

This CDR3 reads CAKTGDSAYNEQFF. The CDR3 DNA is TGTGCCAAAACGGGGGATAGCGCCTACAATGAGCAGTTCTTC. The rearrangement uses TRBV19 and TRBJ2-1, with D possibly TRBD2 on 6 matching bases. Between the trimmed V and J ends, which lost 10 bases and 2 bases, there was a span of 15 bases. This CDR3 is built from 14 residues. Germline lookup yields CDR1 LNHDA and CDR2 SQIVND (reference sequence).